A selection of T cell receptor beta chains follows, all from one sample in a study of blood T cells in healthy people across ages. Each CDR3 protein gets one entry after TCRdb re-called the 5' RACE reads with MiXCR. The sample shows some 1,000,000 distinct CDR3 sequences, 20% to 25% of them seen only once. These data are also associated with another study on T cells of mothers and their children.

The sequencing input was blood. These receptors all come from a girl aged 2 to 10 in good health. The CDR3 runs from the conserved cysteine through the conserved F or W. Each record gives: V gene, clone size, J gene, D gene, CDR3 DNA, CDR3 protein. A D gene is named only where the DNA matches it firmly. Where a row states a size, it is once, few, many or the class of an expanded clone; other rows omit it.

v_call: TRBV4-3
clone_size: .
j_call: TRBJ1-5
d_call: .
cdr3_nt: TGCGCCAGCAGCCAGGACACAGGGTTGCGGCCCCAGCATTTT
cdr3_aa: CASSQDTGLRPQHF

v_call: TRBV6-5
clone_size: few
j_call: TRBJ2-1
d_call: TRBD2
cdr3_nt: TGTGCCAGCAGTTACTATGCCCGTCCTAGCGGGAGGGCAGGTCTCAATGAGCAGTTCTTC
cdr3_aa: CASSYYARPSGRAGLNEQFF

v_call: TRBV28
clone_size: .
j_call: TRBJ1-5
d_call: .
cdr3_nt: TGTGCCAGCGACTTTGGTACGGGGTCCGGGCAGCCCCAGCATTTT
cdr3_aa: CASDFGTGSGQPQHF

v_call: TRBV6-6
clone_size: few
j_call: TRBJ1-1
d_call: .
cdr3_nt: TGTGCCAGCAGTTGCATATCAGGGGACCCTGAAGCTTTCTTT
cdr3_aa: CASSCISGDPEAFF

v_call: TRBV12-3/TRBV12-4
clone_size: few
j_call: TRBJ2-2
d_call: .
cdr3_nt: TGTGCCAGCAGTTTAAGTTTTAGCGGTGAGAACACCGGGGAGCTGTTTTTT
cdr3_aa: CASSLSFSGENTGELFF

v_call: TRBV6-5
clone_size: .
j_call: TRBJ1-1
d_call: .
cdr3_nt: TGTGCCAGCAGCTCTAGGGGCGCCTCGAACACTGAAGCTTTCTTT
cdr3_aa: CASSSRGASNTEAFF

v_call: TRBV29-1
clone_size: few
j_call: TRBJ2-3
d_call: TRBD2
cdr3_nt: TGCAGCGTTGTAGCTAGCGGGAGGGCCGGCACAGATACGCAGTATTTT
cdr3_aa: CSVVASGRAGTDTQYF

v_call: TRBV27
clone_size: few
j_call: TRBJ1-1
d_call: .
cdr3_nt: TGTGCCAGCAGCTTGGAGAAGGGTAACACTGAAGCTTTCTTT
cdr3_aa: CASSLEKGNTEAFF

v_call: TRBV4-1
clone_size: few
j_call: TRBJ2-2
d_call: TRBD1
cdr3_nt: TGCGCCAGCAGGTTGGGACAGGGGGTCAAGGAATACACCGGGGAGCTGTTTTTT
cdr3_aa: CASRLGQGVKEYTGELFF

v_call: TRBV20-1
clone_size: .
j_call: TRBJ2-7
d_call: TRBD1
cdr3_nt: TGCAGTGCTGAGACCCCGGGACAGGGGGCGTCCTCCTACGAGCAGTACTTC
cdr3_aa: CSAETPGQGASSYEQYF

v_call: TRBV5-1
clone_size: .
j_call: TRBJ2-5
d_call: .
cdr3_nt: TGCGCCAGCAGCACGGGCCGGTACCAAGAGACCCAGTACTTC
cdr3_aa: CASSTGRYQETQYF

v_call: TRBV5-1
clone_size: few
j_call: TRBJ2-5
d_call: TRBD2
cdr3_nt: TGCGCCAGCAGTTCTGGGCGGGGGGTCCAAGAGACCCAGTACTTC
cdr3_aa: CASSSGRGVQETQYF

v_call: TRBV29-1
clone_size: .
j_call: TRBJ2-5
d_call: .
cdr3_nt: TGCAGCGTTGTATGGGACTCCGAGACCCAGTACTTC
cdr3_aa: CSVVWDSETQYF

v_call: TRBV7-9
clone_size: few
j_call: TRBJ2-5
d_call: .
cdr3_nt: TGTGCCAGCAGCTTATCGTCCGGGGGACAGTCAGAGACCCAGTACTTC
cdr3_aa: CASSLSSGGQSETQYF

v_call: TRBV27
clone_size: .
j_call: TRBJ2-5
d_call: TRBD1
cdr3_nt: TGTGCCGGCAGCAATGACTACAGGGGATTCAGGGAGACCCAGTACTTC
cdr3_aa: CAGSNDYRGFRETQYF

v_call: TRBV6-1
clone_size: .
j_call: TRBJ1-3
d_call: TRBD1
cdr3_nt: TGTGCCAGCAGAGAGACAGGGGGTCTTGGAAACACCATATATTTT
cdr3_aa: CASRETGGLGNTIYF

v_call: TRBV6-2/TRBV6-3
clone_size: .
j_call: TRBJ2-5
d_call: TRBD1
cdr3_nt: TGTGCCAGCAGCAAAACAGGGGCCCCGGGGACCCAGTACTTC
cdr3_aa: CASSKTGAPGTQYF

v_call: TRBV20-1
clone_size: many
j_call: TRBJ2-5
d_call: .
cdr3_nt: TGCAGTGCTAGAGATCTAGTGGAGACCCAGTACTTC
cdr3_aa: CSARDLVETQYF

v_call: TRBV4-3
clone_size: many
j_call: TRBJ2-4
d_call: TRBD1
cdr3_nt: TGCGCCAGCAGCCAAGGGACAGGGCGGTACATTCAGTACTTC
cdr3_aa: CASSQGTGRYIQYF

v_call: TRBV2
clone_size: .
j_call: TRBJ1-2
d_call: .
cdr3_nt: TGTGCCACTTTGCCCCTCTATGGCTACACCTTC
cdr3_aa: CATLPLYGYTF

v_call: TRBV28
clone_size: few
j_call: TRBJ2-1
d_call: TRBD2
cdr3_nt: TGTGCCAGCAGAGAACGACCGGGACTAGCTGGGGATGAGCAGTTCTTC
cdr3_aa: CASRERPGLAGDEQFF

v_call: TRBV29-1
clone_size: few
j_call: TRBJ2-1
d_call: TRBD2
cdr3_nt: TGCAGCGTTGAAGGCGAGGGACTAGCGGAGCACAATGAGCAGTTCTTC
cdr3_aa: CSVEGEGLAEHNEQFF

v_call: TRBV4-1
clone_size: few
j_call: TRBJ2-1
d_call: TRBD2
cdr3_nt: TGCGCCAGCAGCCAAGTCCCCGGGACTAGCGGGAAGATTAACAATGAGCAGTTCTTC
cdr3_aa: CASSQVPGTSGKINNEQFF

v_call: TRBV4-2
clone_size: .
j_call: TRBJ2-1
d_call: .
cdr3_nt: TGTGCCAGCAGCCACCAGACAGAAATCAATGAGCAGTTCTTC
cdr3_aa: CASSHQTEINEQFF

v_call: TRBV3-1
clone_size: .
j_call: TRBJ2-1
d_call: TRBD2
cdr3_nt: TGTGCCAGCAGCCAAGCGGGACTAGCCTACAATGAGCAGTTCTTC
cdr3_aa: CASSQAGLAYNEQFF

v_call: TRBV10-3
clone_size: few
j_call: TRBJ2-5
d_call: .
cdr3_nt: TGTGCCATCTCCAAAGGGGGTTCAGGAGCGACCTTGGGGACCCAGTACTTC
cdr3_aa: CAISKGGSGATLGTQYF

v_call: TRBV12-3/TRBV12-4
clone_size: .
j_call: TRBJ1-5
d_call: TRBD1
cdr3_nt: TGTGCCAGCAGTTCCGTGGGGGACAGGGCGACTGATCAGCATTTT
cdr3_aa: CASSSVGDRATDQHF

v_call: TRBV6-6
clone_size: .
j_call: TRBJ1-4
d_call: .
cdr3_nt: TGTGCCAGCAGTCAAAACAGGGTCCACGGTGAAAAACTGTTTTTT
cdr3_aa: CASSQNRVHGEKLFF

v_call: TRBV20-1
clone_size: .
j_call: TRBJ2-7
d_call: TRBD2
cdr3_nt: TGCAGTGCTAGTCAACTAGCGGATCCCTACGAGCAGTACTTC
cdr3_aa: CSASQLADPYEQYF

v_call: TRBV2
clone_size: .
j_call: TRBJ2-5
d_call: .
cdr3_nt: TGTGCCAGCAACTATCAAGAGACCCAGTACTTC
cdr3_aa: CASNYQETQYF

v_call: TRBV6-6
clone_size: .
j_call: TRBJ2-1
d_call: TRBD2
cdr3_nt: TGTGCCAGCAGAATAGCGGGAGGGTCCGGCAATGAGCAGTTCTTC
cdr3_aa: CASRIAGGSGNEQFF

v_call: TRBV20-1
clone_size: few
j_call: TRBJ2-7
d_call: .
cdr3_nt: TGCAGTGCTAGAGATCACGGGGTGAGCTCCTACGAGCAGTACTTC
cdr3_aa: CSARDHGVSSYEQYF

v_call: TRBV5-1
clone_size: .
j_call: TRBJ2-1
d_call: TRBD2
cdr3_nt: TGCGCCAGCAGCCTTGGACTAGCGGGAGGGATGGTGAATGAGCAGTTCTTC
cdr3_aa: CASSLGLAGGMVNEQFF

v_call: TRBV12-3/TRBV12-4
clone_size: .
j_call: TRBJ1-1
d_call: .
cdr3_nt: TGTGCCAGCAGTCGAGAAGCAGGGCTGGGCACTGAAGCTTTCTTT
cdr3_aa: CASSREAGLGTEAFF

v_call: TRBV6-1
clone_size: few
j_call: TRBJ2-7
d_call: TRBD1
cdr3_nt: TGTGCCAGCAGTTCGACAGGGAAAAACGAGCAGTACTTC
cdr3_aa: CASSSTGKNEQYF

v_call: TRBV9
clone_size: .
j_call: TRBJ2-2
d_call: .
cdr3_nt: TGTGCCAGCAGCAGAGCAGCGAACACCGGGGAGCTGTTTTTT
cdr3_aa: CASSRAANTGELFF

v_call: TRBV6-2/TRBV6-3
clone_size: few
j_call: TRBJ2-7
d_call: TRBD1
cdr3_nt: TGTGCCAGCAGTTACTCGGACAGGGACCATCCCTACGAGCAGTACTTC
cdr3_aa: CASSYSDRDHPYEQYF

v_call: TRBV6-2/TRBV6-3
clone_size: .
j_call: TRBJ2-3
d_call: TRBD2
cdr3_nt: TGTGCCAGCAGTTACGATAGCGGGGTCGTGGCTAGCACAGATACGCAGTATTTT
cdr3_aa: CASSYDSGVVASTDTQYF

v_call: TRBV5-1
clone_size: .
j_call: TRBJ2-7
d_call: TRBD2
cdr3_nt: TGCGCCAGCAGCTTGGGAGCGGGGGACTCCTACGAGCAGTACTTC
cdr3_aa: CASSLGAGDSYEQYF

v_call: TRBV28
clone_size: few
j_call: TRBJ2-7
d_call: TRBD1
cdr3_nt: TGTGCCATCAGAGGCCGACAGGGGCACGAGCAGTACTTC
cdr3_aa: CAIRGRQGHEQYF

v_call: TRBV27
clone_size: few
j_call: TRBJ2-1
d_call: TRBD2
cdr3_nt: TGTGCCAGCACCCCCATAGCGGGAGATTTCTACAATGAGCAGCTCTTC
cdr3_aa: CASTPIAGDFYNEQLF

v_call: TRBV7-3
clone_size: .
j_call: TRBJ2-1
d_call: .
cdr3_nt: TGTGCCAGCGCGTGGAGCAATGAGCAGTTCTTC
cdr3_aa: CASAWSNEQFF

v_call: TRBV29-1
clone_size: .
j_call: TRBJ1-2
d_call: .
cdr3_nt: TGCAGCGTATGGGACTCCGAGCATGGCTACACCTTC
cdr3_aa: CSVWDSEHGYTF

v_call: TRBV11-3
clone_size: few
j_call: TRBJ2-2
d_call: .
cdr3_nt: TGTGCCAGCAGCTTTCATTGGGAGCTGTTTTTT
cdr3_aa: CASSFHWELFF

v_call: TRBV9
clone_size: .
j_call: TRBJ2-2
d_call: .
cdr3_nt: TGTGCCAGCAGCCCCTTTCGGTCAGAGGGGTCCGGGGAGCTGTTTTTT
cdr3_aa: CASSPFRSEGSGELFF

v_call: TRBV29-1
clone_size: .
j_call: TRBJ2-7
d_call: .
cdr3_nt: TGCAGCGTGACACCAGCCAAGTCGAGCTACGAGCAGTACTTC
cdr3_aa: CSVTPAKSSYEQYF

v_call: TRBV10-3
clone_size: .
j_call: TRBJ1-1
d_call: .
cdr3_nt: TGTGCCATCAGTGAGAAAGCAGGGAGGACTGAAGCTTTCTTT
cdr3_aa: CAISEKAGRTEAFF

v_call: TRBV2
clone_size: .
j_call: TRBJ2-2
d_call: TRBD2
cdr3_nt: TGTGCCAGCAGCGTTCTTAGCGGGAACTCCAACACCGGGGAGCTGTTTTTT
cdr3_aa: CASSVLSGNSNTGELFF

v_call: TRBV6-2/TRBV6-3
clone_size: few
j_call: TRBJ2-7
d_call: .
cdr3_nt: TGTGCCAGCAGGAGAGACCCCTACGAGCAGTACTTC
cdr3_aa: CASRRDPYEQYF

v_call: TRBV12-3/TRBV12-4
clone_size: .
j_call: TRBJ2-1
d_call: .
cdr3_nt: TGTGCCAGCAGTTTGCTATTCGATGAGCAGTTCTTC
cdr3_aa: CASSLLFDEQFF

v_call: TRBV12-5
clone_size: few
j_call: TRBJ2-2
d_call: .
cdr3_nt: TGTGCTAGTGGACCCCTAACCGGGCCCAACACCGGGGAGCTGTTTTTT
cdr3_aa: CASGPLTGPNTGELFF

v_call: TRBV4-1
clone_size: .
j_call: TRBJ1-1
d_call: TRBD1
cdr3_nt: TGCGCCAGCAGCCTCACCGGGACAGGGAGTCACACTGAAGCTTTCTTT
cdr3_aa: CASSLTGTGSHTEAFF

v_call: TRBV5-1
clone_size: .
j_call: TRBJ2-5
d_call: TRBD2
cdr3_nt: TGCGCCAGCAGCTTGTCGTCAGGGCGGGGGGGCCGAAAGACCCAGTACTTC
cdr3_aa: CASSLSSGRGGRKTQYF

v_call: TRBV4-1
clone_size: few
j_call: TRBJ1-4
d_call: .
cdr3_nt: TGCGCCCGCAGCCAAGAAGGAGGGGAGGGGGAAAAACTGTTTTTT
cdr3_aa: CARSQEGGEGEKLFF

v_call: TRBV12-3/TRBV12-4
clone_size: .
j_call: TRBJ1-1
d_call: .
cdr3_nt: TGTGCCAGCAGTCGAGGGGGGTCGGGCACTGAAGCTTTCTTT
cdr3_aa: CASSRGGSGTEAFF

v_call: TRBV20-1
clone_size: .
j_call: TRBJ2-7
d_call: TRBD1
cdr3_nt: TGCAGTGCTGGAAAGAGGGACAGTTTCTCCTACGAGCAGTACTTC
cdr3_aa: CSAGKRDSFSYEQYF

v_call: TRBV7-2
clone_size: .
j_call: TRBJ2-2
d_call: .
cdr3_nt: TGTGCCAGCAGCTCACAGTCACACGACACCGGGGAGCTGTTTTTT
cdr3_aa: CASSSQSHDTGELFF